This TCR beta chain was documented in a study of blood T cell repertoires in COVID-19. CDR1 is SGHDN and CDR2 is FVKESK in the germline V gene. V was shortened by 0 bases and J by 1 base, with 19 bases between the two germline ends. The CDR3 is 19 amino acids. The table came from immunoSEQ multiplex PCR; TCRdb's copy has only in-frame clones and leaves some out. The table has around 340,000 clones, about 86% seen once. The material sequenced was PBMCs or T cells enriched from blood (not recorded which). This receptor was identified in a woman in her thirties or forties with acute COVID-19. The rearrangement links TRBV14 to TRBJ2-1; D gene uncertain. As DNA, the CDR3 is TGTGCCAGCAGCCAAGACCGGAGTTTGGCTAATCCGTCCTACAATGAGCAGTTCTTC. Its protein product is CASSQDRSLANPSYNEQFF.